Listed here are 32 T cell receptor beta chains from one sample, sequenced in a study of T-cell reconstitution after alpha-beta-depleted transplantation in children. The authors prepared the TCRbeta library with unique molecular identifiers. Each CDR3 protein is one row after TCRdb ran MiXCR on the PCR reads. Of fewer than 350,000 distinct CDR3 sequences listed, approximately 10% are singletons. The specimen was peripheral blood, collected 180 days after TCRalphabeta/CD19-depleted stem cell transplant. The receptors derive from a male patient under 10 years old who had a stem cell transplant for chronic granulomatous disease, so the T cells may come from the graft donor.

This clonotype was seen at least ten times. This chain connects TRBV29-1 to TRBJ2-3, with 9 bases fitting TRBD2. Germline lookup yields CDR1 SQVTM and CDR2 ANQGSEA. The J segment lost 1 base and the V segment lost 3 bases, leaving 2 bases of the junction unmatched. The CDR3 is 14 amino acids. The CDR3, as DNA: TGCAGCGTTGAGGTAGCGGGGGGCACAGATACGCAGTATTTT. Residues: CSVEVAGGTDTQYF.

This clonotype has a handful of counts. The chain uses TRBV18 and TRBJ2-5; D remains ambiguous. Trimming pared 1 base from V and 0 bases from J, leaving 15 bases between. CDR3 length equals 17 residues. Germline loops: CDR1 KGHSH, CDR2 LQKENI. The CDR3, as DNA: TGTGCCAGCTCACCACTCGGAAATCTAGGGCACCAAGAGACCCAGTACTTC. Its translation is CASSPLGNLGHQETQYF.

To note about this clonotype: This may be a read error, as it is one base from a much larger clone. The chain couples TRBV5-1 to TRBJ2-2, with 8 bases aligning to TRBD2. This CDR3 region has 16 residues. The germline CDR1 and CDR2 sequences are SGHRS and YFSETQ. The CDR3 coding sequence is TGCGCCAGCAGCGCGCCGGGACTAGGGAACACCGGGGAGCGGTTTTTT. Its protein product is CASSAPGLGNTGERFF. Full variable domain (rest looked up from reference TRBV5-1 and TRBJ2-2): KAGVTQTPRYLIKTRGQQVTLSCSPISGHRSVSWYQQTPGQGLQFLFEYFSETQRNKGNFPGRFSGRQFSNSRSEMNVSTLELGDSALYLCASSAPGLGNTGERFFGEGSRLTVL.

This clonotype has ten or more counts. This chain connects TRBV5-1 to TRBJ2-7, with D maybe TRBD2 (5 bases). The V end lost 4 bases, the J end lost 2 bases, and 10 bases lay between the germline ends. The CDR3 extends over 13 amino acids. CDR1 SGHRS and CDR2 YFSETQ come from the germline V gene. The CDR3: CASSADGTYEQYF. The CDR3 nucleotides read TGCGCCAGCAGCGCAGACGGGACCTACGAGCAGTACTTC.

This clonotype was counted a few times. The chain employs TRBV12-3 or TRBV12-4 and TRBJ1-6; D ambiguous. The V and J ends lost 2 bases and 6 bases respectively, with 8 bases between them. The CDR3 runs 14 residues. The chain's CDR3 is CASSLIGFNSPLHF. Here the CDR3 DNA reads TGTGCCAGCAGTTTAATTGGGTTTAATTCACCCCTCCACTTT.

The sample holds many counts of this clonotype. The rearrangement links TRBV24-1 to TRBJ1-5, with 11 bases matching TRBD1. CDR1 is KGHDR and CDR2 is SFDVKD in the germline V gene. V lost 7 bases to trimming and J lost 4 bases; unmatched junction nucleotides: 2. The CDR3 consists of 14 residues. The CDR3 here is CATRGQGENQPQHF. The CDR3 DNA reads as TGTGCCACCAGGGGACAGGGGGAAAATCAGCCCCAGCATTTT.

This clonotype was seen a handful of times. The chain joins TRBV14 to TRBJ2-7; TRBD2 matches 7 bases. J was trimmed by 4 bases and V by 1 base; bases with no gene match: 10. The CDR3 is 16 amino acids. Germline V gene lookup returns CDR1 SGHDN and CDR2 FVKESK. The CDR3 DNA is TGTGCCAGCAGCCAAGGGCCCAGCGGGACGGAGTACGAGCAGTACTTC. This translates into CASSQGPSGTEYEQYF.

This clonotype was observed at least ten times. The chain carries TRBV6-5 and TRBJ2-3, with D unresolved. The CDR3 extends over 15 amino acids. V lost 4 bases and J lost 3, with 14 bases in between. From germline, CDR1 is MNHEY and CDR2 SVGAGI. The CDR3 reads CASSSGLFPTDTQYF. The CDR3 DNA reads TGTGCCAGCAGTTCTGGGCTATTCCCTACAGATACGCAGTATTTT.

This clonotype came up many times. This chain uses TRBV7-8 with TRBJ2-3, with a possible D match to TRBD1 (6 bases). Trimming pared 5 bases from V and 2 bases from J, leaving 17 bases between. The CDR3 is 16 residues long. The germline gives CDR1 SGHVS, CDR2 FQNEAQ. For the CDR3, the DNA is TGTGCCAGCAGCCCCCGGGTTGGGGGACACACAGATACGCAGTATTTT. Protein: CASSPRVGGHTDTQYF.

This clonotype was recorded many times. The V and J genes are TRBV2 and TRBJ2-7, with 8 nucleotides matching TRBD2. Germline-derived CDR1 and CDR2 are SNHLY and FYNNEI. This CDR3 is 16 amino acids long. The junction had 10 bases not matched to a gene; V was cut back by 0 bases and J by 6 bases. In DNA form, the CDR3 reads TGTGCCAGCAGTGAAGCGGCGACCGGGACTAGATTCGAGCAGTACTTC. Translating gives CASSEAATGTRFEQYF.

There are a few counts of this clonotype. The chain employs TRBV29-1 and TRBJ2-5; possibly TRBD1 for D (6 bases). Trimming took 6 bases from V and 1 from J, leaving 12 bases between them. This CDR3 has 13 residues. The germline gives CDR1 SQVTM, CDR2 ANQGSEA. The CDR3 bases are TGCAGCGTCCCGGGACACCGCCAAGAGACCCAGTACTTC. Amino acid sequence: CSVPGHRQETQYF. The variable domain in full, with the rest retrieved from reference TRBV29-1 and TRBJ2-5, is SAVISQKPSRDICQRGTSLTIQCQVDSQVTMMFWYRQQPGQSLTLIATANQGSEATYESGFVIDKFPISRPNLTFSTLTVSNMSPEDSSIYLCSVPGHRQETQYFGPGTRLLVL.

At least ten counts were recorded for this clonotype. This chain connects TRBV7-2 to TRBJ2-3, with TRBD2 matching over 8 bases. J lost 3 bases, V lost 3 bases, and 2 bases had no gene match. This CDR3 is built from 14 residues. Germline CDR1 is SGHTA and CDR2 is FQGNSA. The chain's CDR3 is CASSFGLATDTQYF. CDR3 nucleotide sequence: TGTGCCAGCAGCTTTGGACTAGCAACAGATACGCAGTATTTT. Variable domain in full (rest from reference TRBV7-2 and TRBJ2-3): GAGVSQSPSNKVTEKGKDVELRCDPISGHTALYWYRQSLGQGLEFLIYFQGNSAPDKSGLPSDRFSAERTGGSVSTLTIQRTQQEDSAVYLCASSFGLATDTQYFGPGTRLTVL.

This clonotype was detected ten times or more. The V and J genes are TRBV10-1 and TRBJ2-1, with 13 bases aligning to TRBD2. The CDR3 covers 15 residues. Germline CDR1 and CDR2: WNHNN and SYGVQD (reference sequence). J gave up 9 bases and V 5 bases, and 7 bases lay outside the gene matches. CDR3 loop: CASSRTRTSGSEQFF. The DNA of the CDR3 is TGCGCCAGCAGTCGGACTAGGACTAGCGGGAGTGAGCAGTTCTTC.

This clonotype was detected many times. The CDR3 region is CSARDVQTSGRMYNEQFF. CDR3 nucleotide sequence: TGCAGTGCTAGAGATGTCCAGACTAGCGGGAGAATGTACAATGAGCAGTTCTTC. V gene TRBV20-1 combines with J gene TRBJ2-1; TRBD2 matches at 12 bases. The CDR3 length is 18 residues. V lost 0 bases to trimming and J lost 4 bases; unmatched junction nucleotides: 10. Germline V gene lookup returns CDR1 DFQATT and CDR2 SNEGSKA (reference sequence).

This clonotype came up many times. V is TRBV5-4 and J is TRBJ1-1; no reliable D call. Deletions cut 3 bases from V and 2 bases from J, with 14 bases between. The CDR3 is 15 residues long. Germline CDR1 SGHNT, CDR2 YYREEE (reference sequence). The CDR3 loop reads CASSSRSRTNTEAFF. The CDR3 DNA reads as TGTGCCAGCAGCTCCCGGTCGAGGACCAACACTGAAGCTTTCTTT.

This clonotype was detected many times. The chain recombines TRBV5-1 with TRBJ2-5, with 10 bases aligning to TRBD2. The CDR3 runs 15 residues. CDR1 and CDR2 (germline): SGHRS, YFSETQ. J gave up 4 bases and V 5 bases, and 8 bases lay outside the gene matches. This CDR3 is CASRQASGGPETQYF. The CDR3 DNA follows: TGCGCCAGCAGGCAGGCTAGCGGGGGACCAGAGACCCAGTACTTC. Supplemented by reference TRBV5-1 and TRBJ2-5, the full variable domain reads KAGVTQTPRYLIKTRGQQVTLSCSPISGHRSVSWYQQTPGQGLQFLFEYFSETQRNKGNFPGRFSGRQFSNSRSEMNVSTLELGDSALYLCASRQASGGPETQYFGPGTRLLVL.

This clonotype was seen at least ten times. This chain joins TRBV20-1 and TRBJ2-1, with 14 bases fitting TRBD2. Germline V gene data show CDR1 as DFQATT and CDR2 as SNEGSKA (reference sequence). There are 19 residues in the CDR3. Trimming cost V 1 base and J 2 bases; bases outside gene matches: 10. CDR3 sequence (DNA): TGCAGTGCTAGAGGCCTAAGGACTAGCGGGAGGAGGCCCTACAATGAGCAGTTCTTC. Its protein product is CSARGLRTSGRRPYNEQFF.

This clonotype was seen ten or more times. V usage is TRBV2 and J usage is TRBJ2-3; 8 nucleotides match TRBD2. This CDR3 spans 16 amino acids. The germline V gene encodes CDR1 SNHLY and CDR2 FYNNEI. V was pared by 4 bases and J by 7 bases, with 13 bases of the junction left unmatched. CDR3 bases: TGTGCCAGCAGTGCCCCTAGCGGGTCGCCTTCGAATACGCAGTATTTT. This gives the protein CASSAPSGSPSNTQYF.

The sample holds many counts of this clonotype. V gene TRBV4-1 combines with J gene TRBJ2-7; perhaps TRBD2 as D (7 bases). The germline gives CDR1 MGHRA, CDR2 YSYEKL. The CDR3 runs to 15 residues. V shed 0 bases and J shed 2 bases, with 11 bases lying between them. CDR3 loop: CASSQEAGATYEQYF. As DNA, the CDR3 is TGCGCCAGCAGCCAAGAGGCGGGGGCCACCTACGAGCAGTACTTC.

This clonotype has ten or more counts. The chain carries TRBV9 and TRBJ2-7; 8 bases line up with TRBD1. The V and J ends lost 3 bases and 7 bases, in that order; junction bases with no gene match: 18. Germline loops: CDR1 SGDLS, CDR2 YYNGEE. This CDR3 region has 17 residues. The CDR3 loop is CASSAPGPQGALGEQYF. Written as DNA, the CDR3 is TGTGCCAGCAGCGCGCCGGGACCCCAGGGGGCCTTGGGGGAGCAGTACTTC.

This clonotype was counted many times. This rearrangement joins TRBV11-1 to TRBJ2-3; a weak D match, TRBD2 (5 bases). The CDR3 is 18 amino acids. The V gene's germline CDR1 is SGHAT and CDR2 FQDESV (reference sequence). The V gene lost 0 bases and the J gene lost 0 bases, with 16 bases spanning the gap. CDR3 in DNA: TGTGCCAGCAGCTTAGCGTTCACCCGGGATGGGAGCACAGATACGCAGTATTTT. Translated, it gives CASSLAFTRDGSTDTQYF.

This clonotype occurred many times. This sequence joins TRBV5-5 and TRBJ2-7; 10 bases agree with TRBD2. V lost 1 base to trimming and J lost 3 bases; unmatched junction nucleotides: 7. This CDR3 region has 16 residues. Germline assignment: CDR1 SGHKS and CDR2 YYEKEE (reference sequence). CDR3 protein: CASSLFPLAGDYEQYF. CDR3 coding DNA: TGTGCCAGCAGCTTGTTTCCCCTAGCGGGAGACTACGAGCAGTACTTC. The entire variable domain, with the rest obtained from reference TRBV5-5 and TRBJ2-7, is as follows: DAGVTQSPTHLIKTRGQQVTLRCSPISGHKSVSWYQQVLGQGPQFIFQYYEKEERGRGNFPDRFSARQFPNYSSELNVNALLLGDSALYLCASSLFPLAGDYEQYFGPGTRLTVT.

This clonotype turned up a few times. This chain uses TRBV9 with TRBJ2-1, with 7 bases identical to TRBD2. Germline loops: CDR1 SGDLS, CDR2 YYNGEE. The ends lost 5 bases at V and 8 bases at J; junction bases unmatched: 13. This CDR3 comprises 15 residues. CDR3: CASRTGTKFIDEQFF. CDR3 coding DNA: TGTGCCAGCAGGACCGGGACTAAATTTATCGATGAGCAGTTCTTC.

The J gene is TRBJ2-7, the V gene TRBV10-3; 7 bases fit TRBD2. Germline-derived CDR1 and CDR2 are ENHRY and SYGVKD. CDR3 length: 14 amino acids. V trimming: 4 bases; J trimming: 0 bases; junction bases outside the gene matches: 3. CDR3 sequence (DNA): TGTGCCATCAGTGGGGGGACTAACTCCTACGAGCAGTACTTC. Amino acids: CAISGGTNSYEQYF.

This clonotype was seen repeatedly, ten times or more. The chain carries TRBV7-9 and TRBJ2-4; D is unclear. V gave up 1 base and J gave up 0 bases, with 7 bases separating them. The CDR3 totals 15 residues. Germline V gene data show CDR1 as SEHNR and CDR2 as FQNEAQ (reference sequence). Written as DNA, the CDR3 is TGTGCCAGCAGCTTAGGTGGTGTAGCCAAAAACATTCAGTACTTC. Amino acid sequence: CASSLGGVAKNIQYF.

This clonotype has at least ten counts. The CDR3 sequence is CSARGKGGNNEQFF. CDR3 coding DNA: TGCAGTGCTAGGGGAAAAGGCGGGAACAATGAGCAGTTCTTC. This chain connects TRBV20-1 to TRBJ2-1; weak D call: TRBD2 (6 bases). V lost 3 bases and J lost 5, with 14 bases in between. Germline CDR1 reads DFQATT; CDR2 reads SNEGSKA (reference sequence). The CDR3 contains 14 residues.

This clonotype occurred many times. The chain links TRBV6-5 to TRBJ2-7; TRBD2 aligns across 7 bases. The CDR3 contains 14 residues. Germline V gene data show CDR1 as MNHEY and CDR2 as SVGAGI. The ends lost 5 bases at V and 4 bases at J; junction bases unmatched: 8. The CDR3 DNA follows: TGTGCCAGCAGTAACGGGGGGTCCGGGTACGAGCAGTACTTC. Its protein product is CASSNGGSGYEQYF.

This clonotype was observed a handful of times. The rearrangement uses TRBV20-1 and TRBJ1-1; 9 bases match TRBD1. The CDR3 is 16 residues long. The germline gives CDR1 DFQATT, CDR2 SNEGSKA (reference sequence). The J segment lost 5 bases and the V segment lost 1 base, leaving 11 bases of the junction unmatched. The CDR3 protein is CSARARDRVGGTEAFF. The CDR3 DNA reads TGCAGTGCTAGAGCTAGGGACAGGGTGGGCGGGACTGAAGCTTTCTTT.

At least ten counts were recorded for this clonotype. The chain recombines TRBV6-2 or TRBV6-3 with TRBJ1-1; tentative D call: TRBD1 (6 bases). This CDR3 is built from 14 residues. CDR1 and CDR2 (germline): MNHEY, SVGEGT. With 5 bases removed from V and 2 bases from J, the gap between germline ends came to 12 bases. This CDR3 reads CASSTGSGNTEAFF. CDR3 in DNA: TGTGCCAGCAGTACAGGGTCCGGAAACACTGAAGCTTTCTTT.

In this sample, this clonotype turned up many times. The chain carries TRBV7-2 and TRBJ2-1; 8 bases are a match to TRBD2. This CDR3 has 16 amino acids. J was trimmed by 0 bases and V by 2 bases; bases with no gene match: 3. Germline V gives CDR1 SGHTA, CDR2 FQGNSA. The CDR3 sequence: CASSLRRGGSYNEQFF. For the CDR3, the DNA is TGTGCCAGCAGCTTAAGACGGGGGGGCTCCTACAATGAGCAGTTCTTC.

This clonotype was counted many times. The CDR3 region is CASSYGRGQMGSPLHF. In DNA, the CDR3 is TGTGCCAGCAGTTACGGGAGGGGGCAAATGGGTTCACCCCTCCACTTT. V and J are TRBV6-5 and TRBJ1-6; 7 nucleotides match TRBD1. CDR1 and CDR2 (germline): MNHEY, SVGAGI. V shed 2 bases, J shed 9 bases, and the junction held 10 bases outside the gene matches. The CDR3 runs 16 residues.

In its sample, this clonotype was seen many times. The rearrangement joins TRBV7-2 to TRBJ2-5; D is perhaps TRBD2 (6 bases). This CDR3 region has 15 residues. V dropped 2 bases and J dropped 2 bases, with 12 bases sitting between them. Germline V gives CDR1 SGHTA, CDR2 FQGNSA. CDR3 region: CASSLMGGVQETQYF. In nucleotides, the CDR3 is TGTGCCAGCAGCTTAATGGGGGGAGTTCAAGAGACCCAGTACTTC.